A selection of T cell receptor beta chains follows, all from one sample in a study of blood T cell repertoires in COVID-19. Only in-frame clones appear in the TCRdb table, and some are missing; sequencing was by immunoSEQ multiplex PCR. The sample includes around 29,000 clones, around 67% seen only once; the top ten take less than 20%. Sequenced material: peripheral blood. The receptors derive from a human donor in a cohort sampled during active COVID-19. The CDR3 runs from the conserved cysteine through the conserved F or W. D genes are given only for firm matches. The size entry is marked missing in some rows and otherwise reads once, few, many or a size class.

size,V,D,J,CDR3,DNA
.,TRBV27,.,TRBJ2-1,CASSSELDNEQFF,TGTGCCAGCAGTTCAGAACTAGACAATGAGCAGTTCTTC
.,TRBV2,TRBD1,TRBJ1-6,CASSSGTGFNYNSPLHF,TGTGCCAGCAGTTCCGGGACAGGGTTTAATTACAATTCACCCCTCCACTTT
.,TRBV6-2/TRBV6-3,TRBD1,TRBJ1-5,CASSLEDRVNQPQHF,TGTGCCAGCAGTTTGGAGGACAGGGTGAATCAGCCCCAGCATTTT
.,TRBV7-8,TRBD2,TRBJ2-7,CASSPRTSGAWEQYF,TGTGCCAGCAGCCCGCGGACTAGCGGGGCGTGGGAGCAGTACTTC
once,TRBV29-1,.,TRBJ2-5,CSVLRIFEETQYF,TGCAGCGTTCTACGCATTTTCGAAGAGACCCAGTACTTC
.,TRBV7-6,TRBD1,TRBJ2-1,CASTQTGQGLGEQFF,TGTGCCAGCACCCAAACCGGACAGGGGCTCGGTGAGCAGTTCTTC
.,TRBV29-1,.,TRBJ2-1,CSVEGQGGNEQFF,TGCAGCGTTGAAGGACAGGGAGGTAATGAGCAGTTCTTC
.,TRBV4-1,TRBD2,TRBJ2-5,CASSHGSGRGGETQYF,TGCGCCAGCAGCCACGGTAGCGGGAGGGGGGGAGAGACCCAGTACTTC
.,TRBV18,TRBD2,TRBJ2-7,CASSPRGSLILAGNEQYF,TGTGCCAGCTCACCACGAGGGTCATTAATACTAGCGGGAAACGAGCAGTACTTC
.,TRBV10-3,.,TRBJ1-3,CAISVSGSGNTIYF,TGTGCCATCAGTGTCTCAGGCTCTGGAAACACCATATATTTT